This paragraph covers one TCR beta chain sequence. These data come from a study of T-cell reconstitution after alpha-beta-depleted transplantation in children. Germline CDR1 is SEHNR and CDR2 is FQNEAQ (reference sequence). Deletions cut 2 bases from V and 5 bases from J, with 10 bases between. The CDR3 is 13 amino acids. Unique molecular identifiers were used to barcode this TCRbeta library. In TCRdb, the PCR reads were re-called with MiXCR into one record per CDR3 protein. Among over 400,000 distinct CDR3 sequences listed, around 13% were seen once. This TCR came from a human donor who donated a stem cell graft to a child with combined immunodeficiency. V is TRBV7-9 and J is TRBJ2-7; no clear D gene. The sequencing here drew on PBMCs from the stem cell graft donor, taken from the stem cell graft. In DNA, the CDR3 is TGTGCCAGCAGCTTACCTTTAGCCCACGAGCAGTACTTC. Translated: CASSLPLAHEQYF.